In this sample, the clone carrying this T cell receptor (beta chain) turned up a few times. The record originates from a study of patients and donors after allogeneic stem cell transplantation. The CDR3 runs 16 residues. V was pared by 2 bases and J by 0 bases, with 13 bases between. In germline, CDR1 is MNHEY, CDR2 SVGEGT. A single record per CDR3 protein comes from TCRdb applying MiXCR to the RT-PCR reads. The table includes roughly 940,000 distinct CDR3 sequences, approximately 18% detected once. The sequence was collected from a human donor who was either an allogeneic HSCT recipient or a stem cell or donor lymphocyte infusion donor (not recorded which). It is not recorded whose cells these are; they may come from a transplant donor. The chain carries TRBV6-2 or TRBV6-3 and TRBJ1-2; the D is unclear. The sequencing sample was made of blood, either unsorted or a sorted T cell fraction (not recorded which). In nucleotides, the CDR3 is TGTGCCAGCAGTTACGTCCCAGGCCGAGCTAACTATGGCTACACCTTC. The encoded protein is CASSYVPGRANYGYTF.